This T cell receptor (beta chain) was sequenced during a study of T cell responses to AZD1222 COVID-19 vaccine. This CDR3 is built from 13 residues. Trimming stripped 3 bases from V and 8 bases from J, with 11 bases between. From germline, CDR1 is SNHLY and CDR2 FYNNEI. This table comes from immunoSEQ multiplex PCR, and its TCRdb copy is limited to in-frame clones, with some not included. Of some 92,000 clones listed, around 93% are singletons. The sequence came from an adult in good health. This chain connects TRBV2 to TRBJ2-1; D unresolved. Here the sequenced sample was peripheral blood, taken on day 0 of AZD1222 vaccination. CDR3 DNA sequence: TGTGCCAGCAGTGAGGCCCTCGAGGATGAGCAGTTCTTC. Translation: CASSEALEDEQFF.